This record concerns one T cell receptor (beta chain) sequence. The data belong to a study of technical replicates of blood from a few donors. Data came from immunoSEQ multiplex PCR; TCRdb stores just in-frame clones and leaves some out. In the table there are 75,000 to 95,000 clones, approximately 94% of which are singletons. The CDR3 extends over 14 amino acids. Per germline, CDR1 SGHTA and CDR2 FQGNSA. V was pared by 2 bases and J by 7 bases, with 5 bases of the junction left unmatched. Sequences were obtained from T cells isolated from PBMCs. The sequence was collected from a human donor in good health. The genes are TRBV7-2 and TRBJ1-5; 7 bases agree with TRBD1. CDR3 residues: CASSLRGGQQPQHF. CDR3 in DNA: TGTGCCAGCAGCTTACGAGGGGGCCAACAGCCCCAGCATTTT. The entire variable domain, with the rest obtained from reference TRBV7-2 and TRBJ1-5, is as follows: GAGVSQSPSNKVTEKGKDVELRCDPISGHTALYWYRQSLGQGLEFLIYFQGNSAPDKSGLPSDRFSAERTGGSVSTLTIQRTQQEDSAVYLCASSLRGGQQPQHFGDGTRLSIL.